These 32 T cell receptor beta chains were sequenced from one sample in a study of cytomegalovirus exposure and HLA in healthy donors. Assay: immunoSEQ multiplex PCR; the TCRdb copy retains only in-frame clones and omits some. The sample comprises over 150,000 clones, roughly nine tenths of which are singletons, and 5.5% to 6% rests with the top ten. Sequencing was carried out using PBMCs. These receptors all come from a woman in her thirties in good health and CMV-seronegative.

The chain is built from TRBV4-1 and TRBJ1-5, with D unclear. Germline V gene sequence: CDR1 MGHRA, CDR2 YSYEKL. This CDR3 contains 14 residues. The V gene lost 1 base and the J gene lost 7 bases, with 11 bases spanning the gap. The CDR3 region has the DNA TGCGCCAGCAGCCAAGGTCCTATGGCCCAGCCCCAGCATTTT. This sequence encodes CASSQGPMAQPQHF.

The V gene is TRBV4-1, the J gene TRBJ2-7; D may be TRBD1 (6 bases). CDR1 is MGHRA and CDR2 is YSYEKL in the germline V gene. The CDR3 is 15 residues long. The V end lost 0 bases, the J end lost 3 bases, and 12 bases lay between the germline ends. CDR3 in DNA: TGCGCCAGCAGCCAAGATCTACAGGGTGACTACGAGCAGTACTTC. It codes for CASSQDLQGDYEQYF.

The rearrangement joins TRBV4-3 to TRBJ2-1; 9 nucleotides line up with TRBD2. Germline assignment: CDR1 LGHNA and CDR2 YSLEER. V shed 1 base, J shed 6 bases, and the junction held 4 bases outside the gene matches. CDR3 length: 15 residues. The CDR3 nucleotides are TGCGCCAGCAGCCAAGTCTTTAGCGGGAGCAATGAGCAGTTCTTC. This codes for CASSQVFSGSNEQFF.

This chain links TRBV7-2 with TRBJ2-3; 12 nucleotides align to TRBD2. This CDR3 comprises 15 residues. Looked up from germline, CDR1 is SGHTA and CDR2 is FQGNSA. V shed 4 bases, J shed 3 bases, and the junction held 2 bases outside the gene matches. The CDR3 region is CASSSGTSGTDTQYF. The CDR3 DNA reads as TGTGCCAGCAGCTCAGGGACTAGCGGGACAGATACGCAGTATTTT.

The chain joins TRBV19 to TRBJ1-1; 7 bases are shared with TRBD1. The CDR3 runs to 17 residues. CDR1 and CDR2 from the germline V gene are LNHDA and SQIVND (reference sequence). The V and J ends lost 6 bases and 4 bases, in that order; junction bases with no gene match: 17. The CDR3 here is CASRDRAGPVSPTEAFF. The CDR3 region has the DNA TGTGCCAGTAGAGACAGGGCTGGGCCTGTTTCCCCCACTGAAGCTTTCTTT. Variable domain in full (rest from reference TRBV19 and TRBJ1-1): DGGITQSPKYLFRKEGQNVTLSCEQNLNHDAMYWYRQDPGQGLRLIYYSQIVNDFQKGDIAEGYSVSREKKESFPLTVTSAQKNPTAFYLCASRDRAGPVSPTEAFFGQGTRLTVV.

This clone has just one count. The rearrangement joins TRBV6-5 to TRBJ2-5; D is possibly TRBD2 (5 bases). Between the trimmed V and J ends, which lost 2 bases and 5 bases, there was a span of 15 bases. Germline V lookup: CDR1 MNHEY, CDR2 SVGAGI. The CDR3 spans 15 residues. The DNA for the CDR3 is TGTGCCAGCAGTTACCCTGGCAGCGGAAGGGAGACCCAGTACTTC. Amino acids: CASSYPGSGRETQYF.

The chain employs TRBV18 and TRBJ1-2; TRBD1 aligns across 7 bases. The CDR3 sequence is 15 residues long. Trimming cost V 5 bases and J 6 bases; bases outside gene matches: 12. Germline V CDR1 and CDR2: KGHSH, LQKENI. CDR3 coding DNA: TGTGCCAGCTCAGTACAGGGGATGGGTTATGATGGCTACACCTTC. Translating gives CASSVQGMGYDGYTF.

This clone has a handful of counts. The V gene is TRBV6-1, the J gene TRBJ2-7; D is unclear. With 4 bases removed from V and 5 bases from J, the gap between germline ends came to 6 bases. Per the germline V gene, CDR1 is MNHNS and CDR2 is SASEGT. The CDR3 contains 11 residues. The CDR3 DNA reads TGTGCCAGCAGTGTGCAGCACGAGCAGTACTTC. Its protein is CASSVQHEQYF.

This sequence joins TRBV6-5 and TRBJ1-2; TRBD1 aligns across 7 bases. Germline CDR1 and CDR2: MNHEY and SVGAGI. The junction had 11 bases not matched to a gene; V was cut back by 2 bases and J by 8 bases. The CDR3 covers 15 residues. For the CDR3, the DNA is TGTGCCAGCAGTTACAGTCCGACAGGGTTAAGCGGCTACACCTTC. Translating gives CASSYSPTGLSGYTF.

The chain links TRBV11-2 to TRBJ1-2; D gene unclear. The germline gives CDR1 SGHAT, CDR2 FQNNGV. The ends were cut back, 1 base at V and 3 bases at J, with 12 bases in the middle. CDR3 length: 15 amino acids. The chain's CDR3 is CASSLGRGLDYGYTF. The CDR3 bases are TGTGCCAGCAGCTTAGGAAGAGGGCTTGACTATGGCTACACCTTC.

The CDR3 spells CASRVTGANVLTF. The CDR3 nucleotides are TGTGCCAGCAGGGTAACCGGGGCCAACGTCCTGACTTTC. The chain carries TRBV6-5 and TRBJ2-6, with no clear D. Germline-derived CDR1 and CDR2 are MNHEY and SVGAGI. This CDR3 spans 13 amino acids. V was shortened by 6 bases and J by 4 bases, with 7 bases between the two germline ends.

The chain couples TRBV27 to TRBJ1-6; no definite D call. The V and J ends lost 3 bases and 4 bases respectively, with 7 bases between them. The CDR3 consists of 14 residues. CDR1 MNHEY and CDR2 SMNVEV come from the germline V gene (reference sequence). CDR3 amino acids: CASSFGRYNSPLHF. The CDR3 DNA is TGTGCCAGCAGTTTCGGCAGGTATAATTCACCCCTCCACTTT.

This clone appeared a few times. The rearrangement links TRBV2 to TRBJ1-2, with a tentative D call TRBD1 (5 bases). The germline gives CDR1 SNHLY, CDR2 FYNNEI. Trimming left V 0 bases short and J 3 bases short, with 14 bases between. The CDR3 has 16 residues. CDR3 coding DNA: TGTGCCAGCAGTGAAGCGCTGGGGAGGGGTGACTATGGCTACACCTTC. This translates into CASSEALGRGDYGYTF.

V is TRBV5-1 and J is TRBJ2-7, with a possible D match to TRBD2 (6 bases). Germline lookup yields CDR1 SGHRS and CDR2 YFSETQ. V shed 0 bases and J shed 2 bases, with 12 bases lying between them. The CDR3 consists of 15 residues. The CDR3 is CASSLDGGGAYEQYF. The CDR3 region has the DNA TGCGCCAGCAGCTTGGATGGGGGAGGAGCCTACGAGCAGTACTTC. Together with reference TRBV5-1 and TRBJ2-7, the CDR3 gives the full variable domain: KAGVTQTPRYLIKTRGQQVTLSCSPISGHRSVSWYQQTPGQGLQFLFEYFSETQRNKGNFPGRFSGRQFSNSRSEMNVSTLELGDSALYLCASSLDGGGAYEQYFGPGTRLTVT.

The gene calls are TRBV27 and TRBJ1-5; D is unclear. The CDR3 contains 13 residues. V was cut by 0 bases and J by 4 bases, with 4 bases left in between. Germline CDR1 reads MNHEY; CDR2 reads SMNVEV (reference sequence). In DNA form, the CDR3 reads TGTGCCAGCAGTTTATCGAATAATCAGCCCCAGCATTTT. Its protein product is CASSLSNNQPQHF.

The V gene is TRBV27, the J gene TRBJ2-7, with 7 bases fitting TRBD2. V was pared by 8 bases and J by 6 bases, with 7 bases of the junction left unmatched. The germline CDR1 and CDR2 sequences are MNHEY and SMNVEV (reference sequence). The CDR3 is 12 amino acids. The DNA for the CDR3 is TGTGCCAGCCGCCCGGGCGGGGGCGAGCAGTACTTC. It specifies CASRPGGGEQYF.

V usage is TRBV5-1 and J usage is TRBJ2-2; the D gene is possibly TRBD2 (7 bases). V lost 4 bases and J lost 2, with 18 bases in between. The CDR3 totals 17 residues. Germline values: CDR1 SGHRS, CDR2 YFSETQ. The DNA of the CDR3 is TGCGCCAGCAGCCGTTTTCCGGGGGGACAAAACACCGGGGAGCTGTTTTTT. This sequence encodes CASSRFPGGQNTGELFF.

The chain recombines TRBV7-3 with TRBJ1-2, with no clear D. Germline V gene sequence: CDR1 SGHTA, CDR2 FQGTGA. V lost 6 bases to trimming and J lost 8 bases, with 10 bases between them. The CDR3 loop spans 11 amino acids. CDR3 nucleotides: TGTGCCAGCAGGACTGCAAACGGCTACACCTTC. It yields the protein CASRTANGYTF.

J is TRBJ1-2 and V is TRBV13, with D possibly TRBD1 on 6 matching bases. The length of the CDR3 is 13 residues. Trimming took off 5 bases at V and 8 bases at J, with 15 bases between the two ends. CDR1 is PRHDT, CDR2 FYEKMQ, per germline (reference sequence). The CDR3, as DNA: TGTGCCAGCAGCGAAGGGGGGTTGGAGGGCTACACCTTC. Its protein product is CASSEGGLEGYTF.

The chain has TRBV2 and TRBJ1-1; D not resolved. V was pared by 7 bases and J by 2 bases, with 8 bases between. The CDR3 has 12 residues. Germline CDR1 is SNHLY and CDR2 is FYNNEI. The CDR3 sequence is CASKLSNTEAFF. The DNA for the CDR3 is TGTGCCAGCAAACTGAGTAACACTGAAGCTTTCTTT. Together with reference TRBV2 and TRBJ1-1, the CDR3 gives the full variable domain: EPEVTQTPSHQVTQMGQEVILRCVPISNHLYFYWYRQILGQKVEFLVSFYNNEISEKSEIFDDQFSVERPDGSNFTLKIRSTKLEDSAMYFCASKLSNTEAFFGQGTRLTVV.

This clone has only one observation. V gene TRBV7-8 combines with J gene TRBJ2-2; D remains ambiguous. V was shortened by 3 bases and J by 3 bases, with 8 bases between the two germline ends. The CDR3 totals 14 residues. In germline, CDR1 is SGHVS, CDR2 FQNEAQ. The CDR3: CASSFNRDTGELFF. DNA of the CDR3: TGTGCCAGCAGCTTCAACAGAGACACCGGGGAGCTGTTTTTT.

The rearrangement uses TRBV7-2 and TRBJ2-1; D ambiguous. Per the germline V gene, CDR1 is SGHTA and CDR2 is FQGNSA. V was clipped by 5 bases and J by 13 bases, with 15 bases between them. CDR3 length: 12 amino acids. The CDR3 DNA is TGTGCCAGCAGCCAGCAGTGGGTAACACAGTTCTTC. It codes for CASSQQWVTQFF.

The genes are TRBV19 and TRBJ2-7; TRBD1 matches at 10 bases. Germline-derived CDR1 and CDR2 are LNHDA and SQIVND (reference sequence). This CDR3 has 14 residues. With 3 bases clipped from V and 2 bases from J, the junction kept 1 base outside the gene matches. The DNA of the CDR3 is TGTGCCAGTAGTATTGGACAGGGGGCCTACGAGCAGTACTTC. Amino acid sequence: CASSIGQGAYEQYF.

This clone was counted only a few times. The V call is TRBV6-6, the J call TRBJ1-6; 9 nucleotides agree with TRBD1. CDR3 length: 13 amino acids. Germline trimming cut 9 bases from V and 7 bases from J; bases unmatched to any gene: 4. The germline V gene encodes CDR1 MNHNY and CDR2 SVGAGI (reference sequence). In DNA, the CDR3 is TGTGCCAGTACCGGGACAGGGAATTCACCCCTCCACTTT. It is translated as CASTGTGNSPLHF.

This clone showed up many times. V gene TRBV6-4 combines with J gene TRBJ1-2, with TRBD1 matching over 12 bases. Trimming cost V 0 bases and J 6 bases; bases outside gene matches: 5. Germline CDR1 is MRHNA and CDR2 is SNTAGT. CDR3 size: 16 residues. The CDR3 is CASSDSPGQGADGYTF. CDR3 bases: TGTGCCAGCAGTGACTCCCCGGGACAGGGGGCTGATGGCTACACCTTC.

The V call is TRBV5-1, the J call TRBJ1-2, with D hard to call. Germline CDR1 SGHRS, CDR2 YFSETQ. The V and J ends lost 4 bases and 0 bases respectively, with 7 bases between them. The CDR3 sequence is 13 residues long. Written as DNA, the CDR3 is TGCGCCAGCAGCATATCTACTAACTATGGCTACACCTTC. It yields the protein CASSISTNYGYTF.

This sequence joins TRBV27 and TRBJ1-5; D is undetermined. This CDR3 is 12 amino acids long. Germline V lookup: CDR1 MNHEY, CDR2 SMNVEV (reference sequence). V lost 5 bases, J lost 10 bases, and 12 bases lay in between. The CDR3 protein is CASSNPAEPQHF. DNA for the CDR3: TGTGCCAGCAGTAACCCTGCAGAACCCCAGCATTTT.

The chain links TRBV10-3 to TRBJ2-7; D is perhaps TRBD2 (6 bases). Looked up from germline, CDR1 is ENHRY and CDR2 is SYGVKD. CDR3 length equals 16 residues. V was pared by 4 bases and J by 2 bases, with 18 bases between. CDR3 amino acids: CAISGASGLSAYEQYF. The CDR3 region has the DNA TGTGCCATCAGTGGTGCCTCGGGACTTTCCGCCTACGAGCAGTACTTC.

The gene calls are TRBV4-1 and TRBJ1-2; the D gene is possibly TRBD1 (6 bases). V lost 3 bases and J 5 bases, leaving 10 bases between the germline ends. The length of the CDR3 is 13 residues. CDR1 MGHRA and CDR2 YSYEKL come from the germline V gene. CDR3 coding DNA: TGCGCCAGCAGCCAGGGGGCGGAGTATGGCTACACCTTC. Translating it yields CASSQGAEYGYTF.

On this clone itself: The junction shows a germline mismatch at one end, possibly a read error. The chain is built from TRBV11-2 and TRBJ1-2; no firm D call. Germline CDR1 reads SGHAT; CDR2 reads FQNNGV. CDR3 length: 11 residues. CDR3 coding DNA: TGTGCCAGCAGCTTAACTCCCCCACGTCGCTTC. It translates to CASSLTPPRRF.

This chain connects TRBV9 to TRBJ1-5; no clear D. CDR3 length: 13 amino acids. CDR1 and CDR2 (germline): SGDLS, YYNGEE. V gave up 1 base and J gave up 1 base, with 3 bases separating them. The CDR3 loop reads CASSVTSNQPQHF. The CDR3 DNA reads TGTGCCAGCAGCGTAACGAGCAATCAGCCCCAGCATTTT.

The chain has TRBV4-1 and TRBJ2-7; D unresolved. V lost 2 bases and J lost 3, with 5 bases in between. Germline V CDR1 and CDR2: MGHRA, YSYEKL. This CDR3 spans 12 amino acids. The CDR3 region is CASSQSGYEQYF. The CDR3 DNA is TGCGCCAGCAGCCAATCTGGCTACGAGCAGTACTTC.